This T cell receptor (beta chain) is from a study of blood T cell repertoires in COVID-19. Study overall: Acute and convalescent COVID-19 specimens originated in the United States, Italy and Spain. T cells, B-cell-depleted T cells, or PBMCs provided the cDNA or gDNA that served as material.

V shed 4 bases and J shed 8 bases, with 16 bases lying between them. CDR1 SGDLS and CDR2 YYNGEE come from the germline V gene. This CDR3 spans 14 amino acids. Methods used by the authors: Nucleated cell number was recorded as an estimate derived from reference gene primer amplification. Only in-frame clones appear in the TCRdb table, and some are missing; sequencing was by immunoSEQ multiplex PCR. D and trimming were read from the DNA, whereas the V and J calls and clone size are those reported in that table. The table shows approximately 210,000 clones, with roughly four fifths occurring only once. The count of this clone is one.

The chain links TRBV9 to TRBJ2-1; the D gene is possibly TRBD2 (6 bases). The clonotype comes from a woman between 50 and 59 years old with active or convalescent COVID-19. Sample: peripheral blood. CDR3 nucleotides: TGTGCCAGCAGCTCCAGGGACTCGAGCGATGAGCAGTTCTTC. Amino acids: CASSSRDSSDEQFF. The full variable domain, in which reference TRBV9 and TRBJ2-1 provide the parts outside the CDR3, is DSGVTQTPKHLITATGQRVTLRCSPRSGDLSVYWYQQSLDQGLQFLIQYYNGEERAKGNILERFSAQQFPDLHSELNLSSLELGDSALYFCASSSRDSSDEQFFGPGTRLTVL.